These 14 T cell receptor beta chains were all obtained from the same sample, sequenced in a study of early T cells in non-severe SARS-CoV-2 infection. TCRdb processed the 5' RACE reads anew with MiXCR; each CDR3 protein has one entry. This table holds some 29,000 distinct CDR3 sequences, more than 5% found once. The material sequenced was whole blood. The source is an adult who was a healthcare worker with PCR-confirmed SARS-CoV-2 infection or an uninfected control (not recorded which).

The chain is built from TRBV4-3 and TRBJ1-4; TRBD1 matches 8 bases. The trim removed 5 bases at V and 7 bases at J, leaving 9 bases unmatched. The CDR3 contains 15 residues. Germline loops: CDR1 LGHNA, CDR2 YSLEER. CDR3 sequence: CASSKTGEAGEKLFF. The CDR3 DNA sequence: TGCGCCAGCAGCAAGACAGGGGAGGCGGGTGAAAAACTGTTTTTT.

The V call is TRBV14, the J call TRBJ1-4; the D gene is possibly TRBD1 (5 bases). The CDR3 contains 15 residues. Trimming left V 1 base short and J 7 bases short, with 13 bases between. Germline V gene lookup returns CDR1 SGHDN and CDR2 FVKESK. CDR3 protein: CASSQAGHSAEKLFF. CDR3 bases: TGTGCCAGCAGCCAAGCGGGGCATTCGGCTGAAAAACTGTTTTTT.

About this clonotype: Germline and junction disagree at one end, which may indicate a read error. The chain recombines TRBV2 with TRBJ2-2; 7 positions match TRBD1. This CDR3 is built from 14 residues. The germline CDR1 and CDR2 sequences are SNHLY and FYNNEI. The chain's CDR3 is CVSSRQGHTGELFF. The CDR3 DNA reads as TGTGTCAGCAGTAGACAGGGCCACACCGGGGAGCTGTTTTTT.

This clonotype showed up just a few times. The rearrangement joins TRBV5-1 to TRBJ2-1; no definite D call. The CDR3 consists of 13 residues. The ends were cut back, 0 bases at V and 5 bases at J, with 6 bases in the middle. Germline V gene lookup returns CDR1 SGHRS and CDR2 YFSETQ. CDR3 sequence: CASSLGPHNEQFF. CDR3 coding DNA: TGCGCCAGCAGCTTGGGCCCGCACAATGAGCAGTTCTTC.

This clonotype appeared many times. The chain recombines TRBV3-1 with TRBJ1-1; no definite D call. This CDR3 has 12 amino acids. V dropped 8 bases and J dropped 6 bases, with 13 bases sitting between them. Germline V gives CDR1 LGHDT, CDR2 YNNKEL (reference sequence). CDR3 loop: CASGGISAEAFF. CDR3 DNA sequence: TGTGCCAGCGGCGGGATTTCCGCTGAAGCTTTCTTT.

V and J are TRBV12-3 or TRBV12-4 and TRBJ2-2; D is undetermined. V gave up 6 bases and J gave up 4 bases, with 12 bases separating them. CDR3 length equals 14 residues. The CDR3 region has the DNA TGTGCCAGCAGGAAAGCAGGATCCACCGGGGAGCTGTTTTTT. It translates to CASRKAGSTGELFF.

There are many counts of this clonotype. J is TRBJ2-7 and V is TRBV7-9; no definite D call. With 4 bases removed from V and 6 bases from J, the gap between germline ends came to 16 bases. Germline loops: CDR1 SEHNR, CDR2 FQNEAQ (reference sequence). This CDR3 has 14 residues. CDR3 loop: CASSYSRGVVEQYF. As DNA, the CDR3 is TGTGCCAGCAGCTACTCTCGCGGAGTGGTCGAGCAGTACTTC.

This clonotype was counted at least ten times. This chain links TRBV10-1 with TRBJ2-1; a possible D gene is TRBD2 (5 bases). The CDR3 runs to 13 residues. Germline CDR1 and CDR2: WNHNN and SYGVQD (reference sequence). The germline V and J ends were trimmed by 8 bases and 2 bases, with 10 bases remaining between them. CDR3 amino acids: CASASGPYNEQFF. CDR3 sequence (DNA): TGCGCCAGCGCAAGCGGCCCCTACAATGAGCAGTTCTTC.

This clonotype was seen ten or more times. The chain uses TRBV7-9 and TRBJ2-7; 7 nucleotides line up with TRBD2. CDR1 and CDR2 (germline): SEHNR, FQNEAQ (reference sequence). The CDR3 has 14 amino acids. V was clipped by 1 base and J by 6 bases; unmatched bases: 6. In nucleotides, the CDR3 is TGTGCCAGCAGCTTAGGGAGCGGGGTCCCCGAGCAGTACTTC. It encodes CASSLGSGVPEQYF. The whole variable domain, filled in from reference TRBV7-9 and TRBJ2-7, reads DTGVSQNPRHKITKRGQNVTFRCDPISEHNRLYWYRQTLGQGPEFLTYFQNEAQLEKSRLLSDRFSAERPKGSFSTLEIQRTEQGDSAMYLCASSLGSGVPEQYFGPGTRLTVT.

This clonotype was seen many times. V and J are TRBV3-1 and TRBJ1-3, with D unclear. With 4 bases removed from V and 9 bases from J, the gap between germline ends came to 16 bases. The germline CDR1 and CDR2 sequences are LGHDT and YNNKEL (reference sequence). CDR3 length: 14 amino acids. The CDR3 sequence is CASSRPEAGLTIYF. The CDR3 DNA reads as TGTGCCAGCAGCCGCCCGGAGGCAGGTCTCACCATATATTTT.

This clonotype was counted only a few times. This sequence joins TRBV6-5 and TRBJ2-1, with 10 bases matching TRBD1. The trim removed 6 bases at V and 5 bases at J, leaving 13 bases unmatched. This CDR3 comprises 17 residues. The germline CDR1 and CDR2 sequences are MNHEY and SVGAGI. CDR3: CASRNRQGATLNNEQFF. CDR3 DNA sequence: TGTGCCAGCAGGAACCGACAGGGGGCGACCCTAAACAATGAGCAGTTCTTC.

Many counts were recorded for this clonotype. This sequence joins TRBV30 and TRBJ1-4; D call uncertain. The germline CDR1 and CDR2 sequences are GTSNPN and SVGIG (reference sequence). This CDR3 is 15 amino acids long. V dropped 0 bases and J dropped 7 bases, with 15 bases sitting between them. The CDR3 is CAWSVPSGLGEKLFF. DNA of the CDR3: TGTGCCTGGAGTGTCCCGAGCGGATTAGGTGAAAAACTGTTTTTT.

V gene TRBV7-2 combines with J gene TRBJ2-2; the D gene is possibly TRBD1 (6 bases). V lost 5 bases and J lost 8, with 15 bases in between. There are 14 residues in the CDR3. Germline-derived CDR1 and CDR2 are SGHTA and FQGNSA. This CDR3 reads CASSRDRSGGELFF. The CDR3 nucleotides read TGTGCCAGCAGCAGAGACAGGTCGGGTGGGGAGCTGTTTTTT.

This clonotype was seen many times. The chain carries TRBV7-2 and TRBJ2-1; possible D gene TRBD2, 6 bases. V lost 1 base and J lost 4, with 14 bases in between. The CDR3 runs to 16 residues. Germline CDR1 is SGHTA and CDR2 is FQGNSA. The CDR3 is CASSLDGLGGYNEQFF. DNA for the CDR3: TGTGCCAGCAGCTTAGATGGGTTGGGAGGATACAATGAGCAGTTCTTC.